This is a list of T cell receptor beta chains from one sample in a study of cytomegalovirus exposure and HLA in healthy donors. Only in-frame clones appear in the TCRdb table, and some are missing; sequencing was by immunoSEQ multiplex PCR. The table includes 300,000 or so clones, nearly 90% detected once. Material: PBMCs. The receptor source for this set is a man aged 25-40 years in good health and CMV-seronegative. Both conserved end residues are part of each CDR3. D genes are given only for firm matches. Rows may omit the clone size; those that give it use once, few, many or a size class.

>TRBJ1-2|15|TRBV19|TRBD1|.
TGTGCCAGTAGTATAAGTCCGGGACAGGACTATGGCTACACCTTC
CASSISPGQDYGYTF
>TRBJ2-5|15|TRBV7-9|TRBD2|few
TGTGCCAGCAGCGTCGGGACTAGCCACCGGGAGACCCAGTACTTC
CASSVGTSHRETQYF
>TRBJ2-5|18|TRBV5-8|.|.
TGTGCCAGCAGTCGACTATTCTCAGGGGAAGGAGGCCAAGAGACCCAGTACTTC
CASSRLFSGEGGQETQYF
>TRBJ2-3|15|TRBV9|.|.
TGTGCCAGCAGCGTAGCTGCGGGGCGGACAGATACGCAGTATTTT
CASSVAAGRTDTQYF
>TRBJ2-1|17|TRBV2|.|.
TGTGCCAGCAGTGAACCGGGACTCCGCCCCTCTACAAATGAGCAGTTCTTC
CASSEPGLRPSTNEQFF
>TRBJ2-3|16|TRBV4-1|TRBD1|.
TGCGCCAGCAGCCAAGCGGAACAGGGGGCGCGAGATACGCAGTATTTT
CASSQAEQGARDTQYF
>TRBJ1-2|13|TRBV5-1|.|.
TGCGCCAGCAGCTTGGTTCTCGACTATGGCTACACCTTC
CASSLVLDYGYTF
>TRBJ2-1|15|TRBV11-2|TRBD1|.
TGTGCCAGCAGCTTTGGGGACAGGGATAGGAATGAGCAGTTCTTC
CASSFGDRDRNEQFF
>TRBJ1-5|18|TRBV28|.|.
TGTGCCAGCACTCCTGTGGTTAGAAGGACAGATAGCAATCAGCCCCAGCATTTT
CASTPVVRRTDSNQPQHF
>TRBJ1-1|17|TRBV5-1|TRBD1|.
TGCGCCAGCAGCTCGTCCCGGGACAGGGGGATAAACACTGAAGCTTTCTTT
CASSSSRDRGINTEAFF
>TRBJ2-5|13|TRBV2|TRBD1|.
TGTGCCAGCAGTGCCGACAGGGCAGAGACCCAGTACTTC
CASSADRAETQYF
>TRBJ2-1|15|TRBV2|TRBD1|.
TGTGCCAGCAGTGAAAGACAGGGGTCGGTCAATGAGCAGTTCTTC
CASSERQGSVNEQFF
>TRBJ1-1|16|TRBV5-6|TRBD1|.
TGTGCCAGCAGCCTTGGGACAGGGCTCTCCACAACTGAAGCTTTCTTT
CASSLGTGLSTTEAFF
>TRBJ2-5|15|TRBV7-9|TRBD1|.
TGTGCCAGCAGCCACGGGACAGGCGGACAAGAGACCCAGTACTTC
CASSHGTGGQETQYF
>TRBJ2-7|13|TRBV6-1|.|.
TGTGCCAGCAGTGAAGCGCTGGGCGCCGAGCAGTACTTC
CASSEALGAEQYF
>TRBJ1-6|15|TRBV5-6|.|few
TGTGCCAGCAGCTTGGGGACACGTTCAGGTTCACCCCTCCACTTT
CASSLGTRSGSPLHF
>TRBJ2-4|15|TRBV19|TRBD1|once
TGTGCCAGTAGTATAGATCGACTGGACAGGGATATTCAGTACTTC
CASSIDRLDRDIQYF
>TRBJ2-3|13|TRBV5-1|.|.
TGCGCCAGCAGATCTCAGGTTGGAGATACGCAGTATTTT
CASRSQVGDTQYF
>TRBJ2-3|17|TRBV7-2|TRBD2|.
TGTGCCAGCAGCTCACCGGGACTAGCGGGGGGAAAAGATACGCAGTATTTT
CASSSPGLAGGKDTQYF
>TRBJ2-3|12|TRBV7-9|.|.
TGTGCCAGCAGACCGGGAGAAGATACGCAGTATTTT
CASRPGEDTQYF
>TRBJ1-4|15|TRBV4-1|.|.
TGCGCCAGCAGCCTCGGGACGGGAGCTAATGAAAAACTGTTTTTT
CASSLGTGANEKLFF
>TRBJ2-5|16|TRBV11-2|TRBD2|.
TGTGCCAGCAGCTTAAATCCAGCGGGGGCCCAAGAGACCCAGTACTTC
CASSLNPAGAQETQYF
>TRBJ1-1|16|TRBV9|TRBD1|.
TGTGCCAGCAGCGTAGGGACAGGGTGGGGAAACACTGAAGCTTTCTTT
CASSVGTGWGNTEAFF
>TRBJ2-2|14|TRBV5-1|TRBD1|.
TGCGCCAGCAGCTTGGACACAGGGGTAGGGGAGCTGTTTTTT
CASSLDTGVGELFF
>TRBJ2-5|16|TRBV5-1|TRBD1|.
TGCGCCAGCAGCCCCGGACAGGGGGCTGCGAGGGAGACCCAGTACTTC
CASSPGQGAARETQYF
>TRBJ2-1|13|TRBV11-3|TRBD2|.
TGTGCCAGCAGCTTAGGGGGGGGCAATGAGCAGTTCTTC
CASSLGGGNEQFF
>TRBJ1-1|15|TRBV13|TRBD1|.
TGTGCCAGCAGCTTATTGGGACAGCCGCGTGGGGAAGCTTTCTTT
CASSLLGQPRGEAFF
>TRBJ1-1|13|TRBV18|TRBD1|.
TGTGCCAGCTCACCCTACCGGGACAGCCAAGCTTTCTTT
CASSPYRDSQAFF
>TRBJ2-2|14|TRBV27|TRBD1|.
TGTGCCAGCAGCAGGGACAGAATCACCGGGGAGCTGTTTTTT
CASSRDRITGELFF
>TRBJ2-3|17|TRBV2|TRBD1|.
TGTGCCAGCAGTCCGCGCGGGGGACAGGGGGTTTCAGATACGCAGTATTTT
CASSPRGGQGVSDTQYF
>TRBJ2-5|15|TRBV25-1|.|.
TGTGCCAGCATCCAGCACTGGGGCCTCCAAGAGACCCAGTACTTC
CASIQHWGLQETQYF
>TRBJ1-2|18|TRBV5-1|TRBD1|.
TGCGCCAGCAGCTTGGAAAGGGACAGCCCGTATGAGGACTATGGCTACACCTTC
CASSLERDSPYEDYGYTF
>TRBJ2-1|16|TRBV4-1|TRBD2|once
TGCGCCAGCAGTCGAGATACTAGCGGGAATTACAATGAGCAGTTCTTC
CASSRDTSGNYNEQFF
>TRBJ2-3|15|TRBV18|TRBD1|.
TGTGCCAGCTCACCAAGGCAGGGGGACGGAGATACGCAGTATTTT
CASSPRQGDGDTQYF
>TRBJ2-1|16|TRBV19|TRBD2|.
TGTGCCAGTAGTACCCAATGGGGGGGTTCCTACAATGAGCAGTTCTTC
CASSTQWGGSYNEQFF
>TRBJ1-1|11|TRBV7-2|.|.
TGTGCCAGCAGCCAGTGGACTGAAGCTTTCTTT
CASSQWTEAFF
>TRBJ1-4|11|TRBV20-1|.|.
TGCAGTACTAGGTCCCCCCGGAAACTGTTTTTT
CSTRSPRKLFF
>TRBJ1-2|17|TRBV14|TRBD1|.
TGTGCCAGCAGCCAAGTGAATACCCCGGGACAGAACTATGGCTACACCTTC
CASSQVNTPGQNYGYTF
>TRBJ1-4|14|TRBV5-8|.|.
TGTGCCAGCAGTTACCGGACACCCGGGGAAAAACTGTTTTTT
CASSYRTPGEKLFF
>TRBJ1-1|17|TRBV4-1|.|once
TGCGCCAGCAAAACCTCAAGAAAAACGGGAGTGCACACTGAAGCTTTCTTT
CASKTSRKTGVHTEAFF
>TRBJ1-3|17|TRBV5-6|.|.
TGTGCCAGCAGCTTACTCCGGCAGGGTGGCTCTGGAAACACCATATATTTT
CASSLLRQGGSGNTIYF
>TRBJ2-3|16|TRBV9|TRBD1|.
TGTGCCAGCAGCGGTATGGGACAGGGTCTCCGGGATACGCAGTATTTT
CASSGMGQGLRDTQYF
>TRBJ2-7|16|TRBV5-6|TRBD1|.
TGTGCCAGCAGCTTACGGGCGACAGGGGCGACCTACGAGCAGTACTTC
CASSLRATGATYEQYF
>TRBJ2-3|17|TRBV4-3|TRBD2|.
TGCGCCAGCAGCCAAGATGGAGGAGCGGGGAGAAGGGATACGCAGTATTTT
CASSQDGGAGRRDTQYF
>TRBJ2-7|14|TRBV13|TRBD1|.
TGTGCCACCTCATCGGGACAGGGGGGATCCGAGCAGTACTTC
CATSSGQGGSEQYF
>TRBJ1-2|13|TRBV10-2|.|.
TGCGCCAGCAGTGAAACAGGGAACTATGGCTACACCTTC
CASSETGNYGYTF
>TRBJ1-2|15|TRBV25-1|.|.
TGTGCCAGCAAAAGACGGAAACAGGGTGGGGAAGGCTACACCTTC
CASKRRKQGGEGYTF
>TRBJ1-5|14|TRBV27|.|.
TGTGCCAGCAGTTATGGCACCGGCAATCAGCCCCAGCATTTT
CASSYGTGNQPQHF
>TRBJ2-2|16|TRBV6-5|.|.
TGTGCCAGCAGTTACCCGGGGGGCCCGAACACCGGGGAGCTGTTTTTT
CASSYPGGPNTGELFF
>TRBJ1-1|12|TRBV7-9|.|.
TGTGCCAGCAGCTTCGGGGGTGCTGAAGCTTTCTTT
CASSFGGAEAFF
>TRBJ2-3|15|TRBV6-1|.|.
TGTGCCAGCACAGTTGGGAGGGGGGGCACAGATACGCAGTATTTT
CASTVGRGGTDTQYF
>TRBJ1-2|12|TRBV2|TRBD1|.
TGTGCCAGCAGCGGGACAGGGCTTGGCTACACCTTC
CASSGTGLGYTF
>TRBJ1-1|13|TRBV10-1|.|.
TGCGCCAGCAGTGAGTCGTCGGGGGCTGAAGCTTTCTTT
CASSESSGAEAFF
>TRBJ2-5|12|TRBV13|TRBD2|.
TGTGCCAGCGGGACTAGCGGGGAGACCCAGTACTTC
CASGTSGETQYF
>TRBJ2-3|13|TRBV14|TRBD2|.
TGTGCCAGCAAGCGGGGAAGCACAGATACGCAGTATTTT
CASKRGSTDTQYF
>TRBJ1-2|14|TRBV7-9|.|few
TGTGCCAGCAGTCTTCCTTCCAGTAACTATGGCTACACCTTC
CASSLPSSNYGYTF
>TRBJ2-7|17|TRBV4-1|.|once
TGCGCCAGCAGCCAAGCGTACACAGGGTGGTACTCCTACGAGCAGTACTTC
CASSQAYTGWYSYEQYF
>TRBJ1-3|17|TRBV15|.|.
TGTGCCACCAGCAGAGATGAAGGCAGGGTTTATGGAAACACCATATATTTT
CATSRDEGRVYGNTIYF
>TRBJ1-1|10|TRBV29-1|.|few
TGCAGCGTTGTGAGGGTAAGGGCTTTCTTT
CSVVRVRAFF
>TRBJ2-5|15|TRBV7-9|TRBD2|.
TGTGCCAGCAGCTCTAGCGGGGCGTCCCAAGAGACCCAGTACTTC
CASSSSGASQETQYF